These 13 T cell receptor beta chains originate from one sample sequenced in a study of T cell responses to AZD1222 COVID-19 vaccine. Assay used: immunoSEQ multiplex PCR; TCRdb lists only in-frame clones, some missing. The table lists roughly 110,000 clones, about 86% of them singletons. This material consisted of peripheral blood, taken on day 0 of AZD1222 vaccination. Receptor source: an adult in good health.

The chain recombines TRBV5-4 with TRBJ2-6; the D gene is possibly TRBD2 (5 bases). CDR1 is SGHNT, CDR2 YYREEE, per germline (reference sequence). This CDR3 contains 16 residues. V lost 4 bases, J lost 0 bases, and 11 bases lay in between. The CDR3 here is CASSTDGNSGANVLTF. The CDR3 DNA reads TGTGCCAGCAGCACGGACGGGAACTCTGGGGCCAACGTCCTGACTTTC.

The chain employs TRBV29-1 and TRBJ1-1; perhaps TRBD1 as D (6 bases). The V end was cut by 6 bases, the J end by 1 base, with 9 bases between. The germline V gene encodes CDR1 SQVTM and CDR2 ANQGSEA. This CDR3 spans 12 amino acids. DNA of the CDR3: TGCAGCGTAGGACAGACGAACACTGAAGCTTTCTTT. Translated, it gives CSVGQTNTEAFF.

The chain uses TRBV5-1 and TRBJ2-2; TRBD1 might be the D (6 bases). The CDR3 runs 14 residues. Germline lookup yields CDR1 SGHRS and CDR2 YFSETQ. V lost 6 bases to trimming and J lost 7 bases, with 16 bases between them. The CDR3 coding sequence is TGCGCCAGCACGGGTCAGGGGATGGTCGGGGAGCTGTTTTTT. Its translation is CASTGQGMVGELFF. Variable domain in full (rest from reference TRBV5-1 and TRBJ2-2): KAGVTQTPRYLIKTRGQQVTLSCSPISGHRSVSWYQQTPGQGLQFLFEYFSETQRNKGNFPGRFSGRQFSNSRSEMNVSTLELGDSALYLCASTGQGMVGELFFGEGSRLTVL.

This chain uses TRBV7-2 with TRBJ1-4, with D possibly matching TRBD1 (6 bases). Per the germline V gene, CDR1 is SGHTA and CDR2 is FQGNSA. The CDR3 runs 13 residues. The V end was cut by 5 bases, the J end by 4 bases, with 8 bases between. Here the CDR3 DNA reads TGTGCCAGCAGCAGGGGGTATAATGAAAAACTGTTTTTT. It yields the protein CASSRGYNEKLFF.

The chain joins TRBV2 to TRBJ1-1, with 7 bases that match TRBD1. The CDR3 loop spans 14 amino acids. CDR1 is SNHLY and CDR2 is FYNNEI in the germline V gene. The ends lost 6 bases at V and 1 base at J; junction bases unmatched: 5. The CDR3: CASSLQGRNTEAFF. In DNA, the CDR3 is TGTGCCAGCAGCCTACAGGGGCGGAACACTGAAGCTTTCTTT.

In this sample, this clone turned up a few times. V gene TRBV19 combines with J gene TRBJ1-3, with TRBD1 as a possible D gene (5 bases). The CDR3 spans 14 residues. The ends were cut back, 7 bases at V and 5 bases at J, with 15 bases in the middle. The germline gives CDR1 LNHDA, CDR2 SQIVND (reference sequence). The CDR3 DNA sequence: TGTGCCAGTACCCCACAGGATAATCGAAACACCATATATTTT. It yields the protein CASTPQDNRNTIYF.

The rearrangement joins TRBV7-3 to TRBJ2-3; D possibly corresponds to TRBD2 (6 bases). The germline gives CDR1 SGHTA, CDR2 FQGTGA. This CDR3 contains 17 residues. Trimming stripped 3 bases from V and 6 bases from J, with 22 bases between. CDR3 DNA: TGTGCCAGCAGCTTTTATCGGGACTCCCCCGAGTTCGATACGCAGTATTTT. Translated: CASSFYRDSPEFDTQYF.

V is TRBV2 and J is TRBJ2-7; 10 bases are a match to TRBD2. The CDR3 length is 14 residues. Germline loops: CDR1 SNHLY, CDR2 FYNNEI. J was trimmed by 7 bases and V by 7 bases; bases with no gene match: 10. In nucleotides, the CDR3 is TGTGCCAGCACCAGGCTAGCGGGAGTGGGAGAGCAGTACTTC. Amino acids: CASTRLAGVGEQYF.

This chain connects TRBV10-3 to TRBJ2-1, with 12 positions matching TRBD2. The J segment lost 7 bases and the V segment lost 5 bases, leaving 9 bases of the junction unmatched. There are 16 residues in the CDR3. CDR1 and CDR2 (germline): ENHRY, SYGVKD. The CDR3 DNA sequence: TGTGCCATCAGTAACTCCAGACTAGCGGGAGTGAATGAGCAGTTCTTC. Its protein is CAISNSRLAGVNEQFF.

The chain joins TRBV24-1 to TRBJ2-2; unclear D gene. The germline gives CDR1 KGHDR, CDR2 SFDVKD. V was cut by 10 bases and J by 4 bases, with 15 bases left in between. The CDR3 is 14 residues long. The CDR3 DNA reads TGTGCCACGCAGGAGAAGCAGATCACCGGGGAGCTGTTTTTT. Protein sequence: CATQEKQITGELFF.

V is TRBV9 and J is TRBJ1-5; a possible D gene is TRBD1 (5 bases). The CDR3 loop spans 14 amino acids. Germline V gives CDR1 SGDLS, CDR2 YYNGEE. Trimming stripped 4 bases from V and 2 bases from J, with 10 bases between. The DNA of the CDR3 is TGTGCCAGCAGCCCCGCGGGGGGCAATCAGCCCCAGCATTTT. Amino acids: CASSPAGGNQPQHF.

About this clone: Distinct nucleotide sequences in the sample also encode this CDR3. CDR3 sequence reads: CASSPRTDNTGELFF. The CDR3 DNA reads TGTGCCAGCTCACCTCGGACGGACAACACCGGGGAGCTGTTTTTT. The chain couples TRBV18 to TRBJ2-2; D unresolved. Germline loops: CDR1 KGHSH, CDR2 LQKENI. V lost 3 bases, J lost 2 bases, and 10 bases lay in between. This CDR3 has 15 residues.

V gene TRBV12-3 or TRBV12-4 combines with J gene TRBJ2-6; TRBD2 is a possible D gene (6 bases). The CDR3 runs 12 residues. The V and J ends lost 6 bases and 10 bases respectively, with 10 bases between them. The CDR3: CASRPGTNVLTF. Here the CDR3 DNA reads TGTGCCAGCAGACCCGGGACTAACGTCCTGACTTTC.